The present T cell receptor beta chain was sequenced within a study of blood T cell repertoires in COVID-19. Study as a whole: Spain, Italy and the United States supplied samples that represented acute and convalescent COVID-19. In each case, the material was cDNA or gDNA derived from T cells, B-cell-depleted T cells, or PBMCs.

How the authors handled the data: Counts of nucleated cells, estimated from reference gene primer amplification, were obtained. Some clones are missing from TCRdb's copy, which holds only in-frame ones; the method was immunoSEQ multiplex PCR. That table furnishes V, J and clone size, whereas the DNA furnished D and trimming. The repertoire has about 58,000 clones, 70% to 90% of them found once; the top ten carry around 5.1%. Looked up from germline, CDR1 is SEHNR and CDR2 is FQNEAQ (reference sequence). The length of the CDR3 is 14 residues. V lost 5 bases and J lost 4; bases outside the gene matches: 8.

The chain employs TRBV7-9 and TRBJ2-7; TRBD2 matches at 7 bases. This clonotype was sampled from a man aged 40-55 years with active COVID-19. What was sequenced was peripheral blood. CDR3 in amino acids: CASSLKREGYEQYF. The CDR3 DNA is TGTGCCAGCAGCCTCAAGAGGGAGGGGTACGAGCAGTACTTC.